The present TCR beta chain was sequenced within a study of T cell responses to AZD1222 COVID-19 vaccine. The germline CDR1 and CDR2 sequences are SSHAT and FNYEAQ (reference sequence). Trimming left V 6 bases short and J 5 bases short, with 16 bases between. CDR3 size: 15 residues. This table comes from immunoSEQ multiplex PCR, and its TCRdb copy is limited to in-frame clones, with some not included. The table has under 170,000 clones, approximately 90% seen once; the top ten hold roughly 3.2%. This chain links TRBV7-7 with TRBJ2-2, with a tentative D call TRBD1 (6 bases). The clonotype was recovered from an adult who received the AZD1222 COVID-19 vaccine. Specimen: peripheral blood, collected 28 days after the second AZD1222 dose. Here the CDR3 reads CASRGTIGTTGELFF. The CDR3 DNA sequence: TGTGCCAGCAGGGGGACAATTGGGACAACCGGGGAGCTGTTTTTT.